This is a list of T cell receptor beta chains from one sample in a study of shared clonotypes between healthy human individuals. Assay used: immunoSEQ multiplex PCR; TCRdb lists only in-frame clones, some missing. This table holds millions of clones, more than 85% found once. The specimen was naive CD4+ T cells from PBMCs. Every receptor here comes from a man between 18 and 29 years old in good health. Some clones in this sample may be carry-over from other donors' samples. Each CDR3 is given with its conserved first and last residue. The D gene is left open where the match is weak. Only some rows state a clone size, as once, few, many or a class for expanded clones.

TRBV6-5	TRBJ1-3	15	.	.	CASSYSSQRGNTIYF	TGTGCCAGCAGTTACTCGAGCCAGAGGGGAAACACCATATATTTT
TRBV7-8	TRBJ2-1	13	.	.	CASSSTSISVQFF	TGTGCCAGCAGCTCCACTAGCATAAGTGTGCAGTTCTTC
TRBV7-2	TRBJ2-1	16	TRBD2	.	CASSSSGTSGRDEQFF	TGTGCCAGCAGCTCGTCCGGGACTAGCGGCAGGGATGAGCAGTTCTTC
TRBV30	TRBJ2-3	16	.	.	CAWTHPAGASTDTQYF	TGTGCCTGGACCCACCCGGCAGGCGCTAGCACAGATACGCAGTATTTT
TRBV5-1	TRBJ2-2	18	TRBD2	.	CASSTPRASGRATGELFF	TGCGCCAGCAGCACGCCCCGGGCTAGCGGAAGGGCCACCGGGGAGCTGTTTTTT
TRBV28	TRBJ2-2	15	TRBD1	.	CASRPGTGYTGELFF	TGTGCCAGCAGACCCGGGACAGGGTACACCGGGGAGCTGTTTTTT
TRBV10-3	TRBJ2-7	13	.	.	CAISDDSRVEQYF	TGTGCCATCAGTGATGACTCCCGCGTCGAGCAGTACTTC
TRBV5-1	TRBJ2-2	13	.	.	CASSGEIIGELFF	TGCGCCAGCAGCGGGGAGATAATAGGGGAGCTGTTTTTT
TRBV11-3	TRBJ2-7	15	TRBD1	.	CASSSTRQGTSEQYF	TGTGCCAGCAGCTCGACCCGACAGGGCACCTCGGAGCAGTACTTC
TRBV5-1	TRBJ2-4	17	TRBD2	.	CASSSVTSGSGENIQYF	TGCGCCAGCAGCTCCGTGACTAGCGGGAGCGGGGAAAACATTCAGTACTTC
TRBV7-2	TRBJ2-1	13	.	.	CASSSGLYNEQFF	TGTGCCAGCAGCTCCGGACTGTACAATGAGCAGTTCTTC
TRBV28	TRBJ1-2	15	.	once	CATTDYRGFHYGYTF	TGTGCCACCACAGACTACCGGGGGTTCCACTATGGCTACACCTTC
TRBV9	TRBJ1-4	14	.	.	CASSASLSNEKLFF	TGTGCCAGCAGCGCCTCGCTCAGTAATGAAAAACTGTTTTTT
TRBV25-1	TRBJ1-4	17	.	.	CASSELGGQGANEKLFF	TGTGCCAGCAGTGAATTAGGTGGCCAGGGAGCTAATGAAAAACTGTTTTTT
TRBV28	TRBJ2-4	16	.	.	CASSTPGSLAKNIQYF	TGTGCCAGCAGTACCCCCGGGTCACTAGCCAAAAACATTCAGTACTTC
TRBV19	TRBJ2-1	15	.	once	CASNPRLSSYNEQFF	TGTGCCAGTAACCCTAGGCTATCTTCCTACAATGAGCAGTTCTTC
TRBV7-9	TRBJ1-1	13	.	.	CASSYSMDTEAFF	TGTGCCAGCAGCTACTCAATGGACACTGAAGCTTTCTTT